This T cell receptor (beta chain) is drawn from a study of T cells after yellow fever vaccination. Template-switching 5'RACE yielded the TCR cDNA; a universal primer site and UMIs were added in the process. TCRdb reprocessed the 5' RACE reads via MiXCR and lists one record per CDR3 protein. The sample contains about 320,000 distinct CDR3 sequences, around 4.3% of which appear only once. Study outcomes and limitations: Abundant bulk-population clonotypes could contaminate the FACS-sorted repertoires.

Remarks on this clonotype: Its specificity is unknown.

V was clipped by 2 bases and J by 3 bases, with 10 bases between them. CDR1 and CDR2 (germline): LGHDT, YNNKEL (reference sequence). The CDR3 has 15 amino acids. This TCR came from a man between 18 and 35 years old who received the YFV17D yellow fever vaccine. This sample comprised PBMCs, obtained 15 days after the yellow fever booster vaccination. V gene TRBV3-1 combines with J gene TRBJ2-2, with no clear D. The CDR3 spells CASSQSLGYTGELFF. CDR3 nucleotides: TGTGCCAGCAGCCAAAGTTTGGGGTACACCGGGGAGCTGTTTTTT. Using reference TRBV3-1 and TRBJ2-2 for the parts outside the CDR3, the full variable domain is DTAVSQTPKYLVTQMGNDKSIKCEQNLGHDTMYWYKQDSKKFLKIMFSYNNKELIINETVPNRFSPKSPDKAHLNLHINSLELGDSAVYFCASSQSLGYTGELFFGEGSRLTVL.